Listed here are 26 T cell receptor beta chains from one sample, sequenced in a study of cytomegalovirus exposure and HLA in healthy donors. It was with 60 Vbeta and 13 Jbeta primers that the PCR ran. The assay was immunoSEQ multiplex PCR, and TCRdb's table has in-frame clones only and misses some. The table lists 130,000 or so clones, roughly three fifths of them singletons. Sequencing was carried out using PBMCs. The receptors stem from a male donor in good health and CMV-seronegative.

J is TRBJ1-2 and V is TRBV5-1; D may be TRBD1 (5 bases). Trimming removed 2 bases at V and 7 bases at J, with 9 bases between. Germline values: CDR1 SGHRS, CDR2 YFSETQ. The CDR3 extends over 12 amino acids. The CDR3 DNA sequence: TGCGCCAGCAGCTTTCAAGGGGTTGGCTACACCTTC. This encodes CASSFQGVGYTF.

The chain uses TRBV5-6 and TRBJ2-1; 8 bases map to TRBD2. V trimming: 4 bases; J trimming: 10 bases; junction bases outside the gene matches: 7. This CDR3 has 13 amino acids. The germline V gene encodes CDR1 SGHDT and CDR2 YYEEEE. CDR3 DNA sequence: TGTGCCAGCAGCATCCTGACTAGCGCCGAGCAGTTCTTC. It is translated as CASSILTSAEQFF.

The chain links TRBV7-6 to TRBJ1-4; D call uncertain. The germline gives CDR1 SGHVS, CDR2 FNYEAQ. The V and J ends lost 5 bases and 2 bases respectively, with 12 bases between them. This CDR3 comprises 15 residues. CDR3 nucleotide sequence: TGTGCCAGCAGCCGACCTGACATTACTAATGAAAAACTGTTTTTT. It specifies CASSRPDITNEKLFF.

The J gene is TRBJ1-5, the V gene TRBV7-8; 12 bases fit TRBD1. CDR1 and CDR2 from the germline V gene are SGHVS and FQNEAQ. V trimming: 1 base; J trimming: 6 bases; junction bases outside the gene matches: 4. The CDR3 is made up of 16 amino acids. The DNA for the CDR3 is TGTGCCAGCAGCTTAGGGGGGACAGGGGGCGGTCAGCCCCAGCATTTT. This codes for CASSLGGTGGGQPQHF.

The rearrangement joins TRBV29-1 to TRBJ1-1; TRBD1 agrees at 8 bases. With V trimmed by 6 bases and J by 5 bases, 11 bases remained unmatched. This CDR3 has 14 amino acids. CDR1 is SQVTM, CDR2 ANQGSEA, per germline. DNA of the CDR3: TGCAGCGTGGAATTGACAGGGGCGCAGACTGAAGCTTTCTTT. This codes for CSVELTGAQTEAFF.

The rearrangement links TRBV29-1 to TRBJ1-6, with 11 bases that match TRBD1. With 6 bases clipped from V and 9 bases from J, the junction kept 4 bases outside the gene matches. CDR1 is SQVTM, CDR2 ANQGSEA, per germline. There are 13 residues in the CDR3. DNA of the CDR3: TGCAGCGTCGGACAGGGGGCAGGTTCACCCCTCCACTTT. Translating gives CSVGQGAGSPLHF.

The CDR3 bases are TGTGCCAGCAGCACGGGGGGGGCATGGGCTGGAAACACCATATATTTT. Its translation: CASSTGGAWAGNTIYF. The V and J genes are TRBV5-4 and TRBJ1-3, with D perhaps TRBD1 (6 bases). CDR1 and CDR2 (germline): SGHNT, YYREEE (reference sequence). This CDR3 has 16 amino acids. V lost 4 bases to trimming and J lost 2 bases, with 16 bases between them.

This clone was recorded a few times. The CDR3 bases are TGTGCCAGCAGACCGGGAGCCATTAATGGCTACACCTTC. This gives the protein CASRPGAINGYTF. The V call is TRBV6-6, the J call TRBJ1-2; D not certain. The CDR3 extends over 13 amino acids. Germline V gene data show CDR1 as MNHNY and CDR2 as SVGAGI (reference sequence). V was shortened by 6 bases and J by 6 bases, with 14 bases between the two germline ends.

The chain employs TRBV6-1 and TRBJ1-2; D is possibly TRBD1 (6 bases). The CDR3 has 14 amino acids. V was trimmed by 6 bases and J by 1 base, leaving 12 bases between them. Per germline, CDR1 MNHNS and CDR2 SASEGT. The CDR3 here is CASSRDTNNYGYTF. Here the CDR3 DNA reads TGTGCCAGCAGCCGGGACACCAATAACTATGGCTACACCTTC.

The chain employs TRBV27 and TRBJ1-1, with D unclear. V was cut by 2 bases and J by 0 bases, with 7 bases left in between. The CDR3 covers 14 residues. Germline loops: CDR1 MNHEY, CDR2 SMNVEV (reference sequence). The CDR3 sequence: CASSLGGMNTEAFF. The CDR3 nucleotides read TGTGCCAGCAGTTTAGGAGGGATGAACACTGAAGCTTTCTTT.

This sequence joins TRBV21-1 and TRBJ1-5; no DNA check was done on the table's D call, TRBD1. TRBV21-1 is listed as a pseudogene. The CDR3 totals 17 residues. In DNA, the CDR3 is TGTGCCAGCAGCTACAAAAATACGGACAGGGGCAATCAGCCCCAGCATTTT. Encoded protein: CASSYKNTDRGNQPQHF.

CDR3 nucleotides: TGTGCCTGGAGACTCCCGCCCCGGGAGACCCAGTACTTC. Protein: CAWRLPPRETQYF. The J gene is TRBJ2-5, the V gene TRBV30; D gene unclear. The germline CDR1 and CDR2 sequences are GTSNPN and SVGIG (reference sequence). The CDR3 extends over 13 amino acids. V was pared by 3 bases and J by 5 bases, with 13 bases between.

The chain couples TRBV11-2 to TRBJ1-3, with no clear D. The CDR3 length is 18 residues. Germline V gives CDR1 SGHAT, CDR2 FQNNGV. Trimming left V 1 base short and J 0 bases short, with 16 bases between. The CDR3 bases are TGTGCCAGCAGCTTAGGCCGGGGTAGCACCCTCTCTGGAAACACCATATATTTT. It yields the protein CASSLGRGSTLSGNTIYF.

The CDR3 loop is CAWSVSGTGELFF. In DNA, the CDR3 is TGTGCCTGGAGTGTATCAGGCACCGGGGAGCTGTTTTTT. The chain uses TRBV30 and TRBJ2-2; D gene unclear. The CDR3 sequence is 13 residues long. Germline-derived CDR1 and CDR2 are GTSNPN and SVGIG (reference sequence). V lost 0 bases and J 4 bases, leaving 6 bases between the germline ends.

This chain links TRBV10-3 with TRBJ2-7, with 8 bases aligning to TRBD2. Germline values: CDR1 ENHRY, CDR2 SYGVKD. The CDR3 length is 13 residues. V shed 3 bases, J shed 3 bases, and the junction held 1 base outside the gene matches. CDR3 sequence (DNA): TGTGCCATCAGTGAAGCGGGGGACTACGAGCAGTACTTC. This gives the protein CAISEAGDYEQYF.

This clone was observed a handful of times. The chain employs TRBV19 and TRBJ1-1; D remains ambiguous. The CDR3 covers 18 residues. V was pared by 4 bases and J by 0 bases, with 21 bases between. Germline CDR1 is LNHDA and CDR2 is SQIVND (reference sequence). For the CDR3, the DNA is TGTGCCAGTAGTACAATCGGGAACAGAGCTAGCATGAACACTGAAGCTTTCTTT. Its protein product is CASSTIGNRASMNTEAFF.

This chain links TRBV5-4 with TRBJ2-1, with D possibly matching TRBD2 (5 bases). Trimming took 1 base from V and 4 from J, leaving 15 bases between them. There are 16 residues in the CDR3. Germline V gene data show CDR1 as SGHNT and CDR2 as YYREEE (reference sequence). Here the CDR3 reads CASSLLVSSGYNEQFF. CDR3 nucleotide sequence: TGTGCCAGCAGCTTGCTGGTGAGTTCGGGGTACAATGAGCAGTTCTTC.

The gene calls are TRBV18 and TRBJ2-3; the D gene is possibly TRBD2 (5 bases). V lost 2 bases and J 5 bases, leaving 11 bases between the germline ends. The CDR3 extends over 14 amino acids. Germline values: CDR1 KGHSH, CDR2 LQKENI. DNA of the CDR3: TGTGCCAGCTCACCATCAGGACTTGTAGATACGCAGTATTTT. Protein product: CASSPSGLVDTQYF.

This chain uses TRBV29-1 with TRBJ1-1; D is uncertain. Germline loops: CDR1 SQVTM, CDR2 ANQGSEA. The CDR3 is made up of 12 amino acids. Between the trimmed V and J ends, which lost 5 bases and 1 base, there was a span of 8 bases. CDR3 amino acids: CSVWSANTEAFF. The CDR3 bases are TGCAGCGTTTGGAGCGCGAACACTGAAGCTTTCTTT.

The CDR3 DNA follows: TGTGCCTGGAGTAATCACTGGGGCCCTGGAAACACCATATATTTT. Translated: CAWSNHWGPGNTIYF. The chain combines TRBV30 with TRBJ1-3, with D perhaps matching TRBD1 (5 bases). CDR3 length equals 15 residues. Germline-derived CDR1 and CDR2 are GTSNPN and SVGIG (reference sequence). V was cut by 2 bases and J by 2 bases, with 13 bases left in between. The whole variable domain, remainder taken from reference TRBV30 and TRBJ1-3, is SQTIHQWPATLVQPVGSPLSLECTVEGTSNPNLYWYRQAAGRGLQLLFYSVGIGQISSEVPQNLSASRPQDRQFILSSKKLLLSDSGFYLCAWSNHWGPGNTIYFGEGSWLTVV.

The chain recombines TRBV28 with TRBJ1-1; TRBD1 aligns across 9 bases. J lost 5 bases, V lost 5 bases, and 3 bases had no gene match. The CDR3 consists of 13 residues. Germline V gives CDR1 MDHEN, CDR2 SYDVKM. CDR3 in amino acids: CASSTGGVTEAFF. As DNA, the CDR3 is TGTGCCAGCAGTACAGGGGGCGTAACTGAAGCTTTCTTT.

The chain combines TRBV6-5 with TRBJ2-2; D is possibly TRBD1 (6 bases). This CDR3 spans 14 amino acids. Trimming removed 6 bases at V and 4 bases at J, with 12 bases between. CDR1 MNHEY and CDR2 SVGAGI come from the germline V gene. DNA for the CDR3: TGTGCCAGCAGCCCTCACAGGGTCACCGGGGAGCTGTTTTTT. This translates into CASSPHRVTGELFF.

This clone came up a few times. The J gene is TRBJ1-6, the V gene TRBV23-1, with a possible D match to TRBD1 (6 bases). TRBV23-1 is recorded as an ORF, its role being uncertain. The V gene lost 0 bases and the J gene lost 6 bases, with 12 bases spanning the gap. The CDR3 extends over 16 amino acids. The CDR3 nucleotides are TGCGCCAGCAGTCAATCCCCGGGACACACTAATTCACCCCTCCACTTT. Translating gives CASSQSPGHTNSPLHF.

CDR3 in DNA: TGTGCCAGTAGTAGGCGGGGGGGAGGGAATGAGCAGTTCTTC. Translated: CASSRRGGGNEQFF. V gene TRBV19 combines with J gene TRBJ2-1; 9 bases map to TRBD2. CDR1 and CDR2 (germline): LNHDA, SQIVND (reference sequence). The length of the CDR3 is 14 residues. The V gene end was trimmed by 4 bases and the J gene end by 7 bases; junction bases not matched to a gene: 5.

The V and J genes are TRBV7-9 and TRBJ1-4, with TRBD1 matching 7 bases. The junction had 10 bases not matched to a gene; V was cut back by 4 bases and J by 8 bases. Germline V lookup: CDR1 SEHNR, CDR2 FQNEAQ (reference sequence). The CDR3 consists of 15 residues. The DNA for the CDR3 is TGTGCCAGCAGCTCGATGACAGGGTTGGAAGAAAAACTGTTTTTT. Its protein product is CASSSMTGLEEKLFF.

The chain employs TRBV9 and TRBJ2-6, with TRBD1 matching over 10 bases. Germline CDR1 is SGDLS and CDR2 is YYNGEE. This CDR3 has 18 amino acids. The V segment lost 3 bases and the J segment 3 bases; nucleotides outside the gene matches: 9. The chain's CDR3 is CASSAHGQGGSGANVLTF. The CDR3 region has the DNA TGTGCCAGCAGCGCCCATGGACAGGGGGGAAGTGGGGCCAACGTCCTGACTTTC.